This T cell receptor (beta chain) was recorded in a study of shared clonotypes between healthy human individuals. Study results and caveats: Sorted-subset sequencing, rarefaction showed, was incomplete despite large depth. About 5% of naive CD4 clonotypes were shared across several donors.

Per germline, CDR1 SGHRS and CDR2 YFSETQ. The CDR3 is made up of 15 amino acids. V was cut by 1 base and J by 2 bases, with 12 bases left in between. Each cell subset's genomic DNA was divided evenly among several immunoSEQ plates. Profiled with immunoSEQ multiplex PCR; TCRdb holds only in-frame clones, not every one. This table has under 650,000 clones, 90% to 97% appearing once. Worth noting for this clone: Antigen unknown.

J is TRBJ1-2 and V is TRBV5-1; D remains unclear. The sample was naive CD4+ T cells sorted from blood. As to subset: CD45RA+ positively selected. This TCR came from a woman aged 30 to 39 in good health. The DNA of the CDR3 is TGCGCCAGCAGCTTGTCTGGGGTGCCGAACTATGGCTACACCTTC. This gives the protein CASSLSGVPNYGYTF. Full variable domain (outside the CDR3, taken from reference TRBV5-1 and TRBJ1-2): KAGVTQTPRYLIKTRGQQVTLSCSPISGHRSVSWYQQTPGQGLQFLFEYFSETQRNKGNFPGRFSGRQFSNSRSEMNVSTLELGDSALYLCASSLSGVPNYGYTFGSGTRLTVV.